Below, one T cell receptor beta chain is given with its context. Its antigen is currently unknown. The germline CDR1 and CDR2 sequences are SGHVS and FQNEAQ. V dropped 1 base and J dropped 5 bases, with 8 bases sitting between them. CDR3 length: 13 residues. This specimen belongs to a study of cytomegalovirus exposure and HLA in healthy donors. Study details: Just over 80% of 398 genotyped donors fell in the Caucasian-associated ancestry cluster.

Study outcomes and limitations: As a later analysis revealed, most CMV-associated TCR beta chains appeared HLA-restricted. Reports showed the classifier diagnosing cytomegalovirus status with high specificity and sensitivity. Information on immune exposure was restricted to one variable (CMV serostatus).

Primers: 60 Vbeta forward and 13 Jbeta reverse. Using immunoSEQ multiplex PCR, the repertoire was profiled, and TCRdb retains in-frame clones only, with some absent. In the table there are roughly 150,000 clones, approximately 80% of which are singletons. The chain couples TRBV7-8 to TRBJ1-1, with a tentative D call TRBD1 (6 bases). Source material: PBMCs. This clonotype was sampled from a woman aged 18-35 years in good health and CMV-seronegative. CDR3 in DNA: TGTGCCAGCAGCTTAGAGGGGGGGACTGAAGCTTTCTTT. Protein sequence: CASSLEGGTEAFF.